Sequencing of this T cell receptor beta chain was carried out in a study of metastatic and nonmetastatic thyroid tumors. TCRdb re-called the PCR reads via MiXCR. The sample shows tens of thousands of clones, roughly 21% of them seen only once. This clone was picked up many times. V lost 5 bases, J lost 2 bases, and 8 bases lay in between. Germline assignment: CDR1 SGHTS and CDR2 YDEGEE. The CDR3 covers 12 residues. Among the patients, none had received any treatment before thyroid surgery. The genes are TRBV5-8 and TRBJ2-7, with D uncertain. The source material was blood. This receptor was identified in a male donor with papillary thyroid cancer or a benign thyroid nodule (not recorded which). Some clones in this sample may be carry-over from other donors' samples. The CDR3 here is CASRMGTYEQYF. The CDR3 bases are TGTGCCAGCAGGATGGGGACCTACGAGCAGTACTTC.